Given below is one T cell receptor (beta chain) in context. Time point here: newly diagnosed GD, antithyroid drugs for less than 3 months. RNA from PBMCs was the source of the TCR library. The data derive from a study of regulatory T cells in long-lasting Graves disease. CDR3 regions were amplified by Arm-PCR using iRepertoire HTBI primers to build TCR beta libraries. MiXCR was run by TCRdb on the multiplex PCR reads, yielding one entry per CDR3 protein. The data contain 600,000 to 650,000 distinct CDR3 sequences, roughly 15% of them singletons. The same data also went into a second study, on T cells in Graves' hyperthyroidism and ophthalmopathy. That work states: HTBI primers were employed in a first-round RT-PCR of the TCR CDR3. Ophthalmopathy was distinguished from stable hyperthyroidism by 13 V-J signatures.

This sequence was found in a woman in her 30s with Graves disease. Sequenced here: peripheral blood mononuclear cells (PBMCs), sampled at new diagnosis, from a patient treated with antithyroid drugs.

CDR3 protein: CSASPAASGRMSSYNEQFF. The CDR3 nucleotides read TGCAGTGCTAGCCCCGCGGCTAGCGGGAGAATGAGCTCCTACAATGAGCAGTTCTTC. The rearrangement joins TRBV20-1 to TRBJ2-1, with 10 bases that match TRBD2. The CDR3 spans 19 residues. Trimming cost V 3 bases and J 0 bases; bases outside gene matches: 14. Germline-derived CDR1 and CDR2 are DFQATT and SNEGSKA (reference sequence).